This T cell receptor (beta chain) was profiled in a study of blood T cells in healthy people across ages. Study-level background: Using template switching, researchers captured about one barcoded beta molecule for each two T cells.

A second PCR of 7 to 11 cycles used a sample-barcoded 5' primer and a J-beta primer mix. Each cDNA molecule, via a template-switch adaptor with 12 random nucleotides, was tagged. TCRdb itself ran the 5' RACE reads through MiXCR, one entry per CDR3 protein. The repertoire consists of 250,000 to 300,000 distinct CDR3 sequences, with roughly 29% occurring once and the leading ten covering over 25%. This clonotype was found a few times. The CDR3 consists of 13 residues. CDR1 and CDR2 from the germline V gene are MNHEY and SMNVEV (reference sequence). Donors gave around 9.8 milliliters of peripheral blood apiece.

The origin of this receptor is an older woman in good health. V gene TRBV27 combines with J gene TRBJ2-1, with a possible D match to TRBD2 (5 bases). The DNA matches TRBJ2-5 better at its end, which makes the J call doubtful. The material sequenced was blood. The CDR3, as DNA: TGTGCCAGCAGTTTGAGGCGGGCGGAGACCCAGTACTTC. Translated, it gives CASSLRRAETQYF.